There are a few counts of the clone carrying this T cell receptor (beta chain). What it binds is not known. The record originates from a study of graft-versus-host responses after intestinal transplantation. In the study overall: Induction with anti-thymocyte globulin, then tacrolimus and steroids for roughly three years, was given to all recipients. Study observations and caveats: Detection of GvH clones occurred in recipient marrow, and some had their first appearance in ileum or blood. When patients had graft-donor T cell macrochimerism, their allografts held high graft-versus-host to host-versus-graft clonal ratios. After transplant, early declines in HvG clones were associated with peak levels of circulating GvH clones.

TCRdb keeps only in-frame clones here, not all; method: immunoSEQ multiplex PCR. Counted here are roughly 51,000 clones, around 92% occurring once; the ten biggest clones make up approximately 0.56%. The receptor was isolated from a human donor who was the organ donor for an intestinal transplant. Sequencing was performed on unstimulated CD4+ T cells sorted from spleen or lymph node cells, taken before transplant.

CDR3: CASSPSPSGSYEQYF. The CDR3, as DNA: TGTGCCAGCTCACCGTCCCCTAGCGGGAGTTACGAGCAGTACTTC. The chain uses TRBV18 and TRBJ2-7; TRBD2 matches 10 bases. Germline V gene lookup returns CDR1 KGHSH and CDR2 LQKENI. Losses at the gene ends were 3 bases for V and 4 bases for J; bases not matched to a gene: 6. The CDR3 runs to 15 residues.